Sequencing of this T cell receptor beta chain was carried out in a study of monozygotic twins with cystic fibrosis. Germline CDR1 and CDR2: SEHNR and FQNEAQ (reference sequence). This CDR3 spans 16 amino acids. Trimming stripped 0 bases from V and 2 bases from J, with 11 bases between. Measured with immunoSEQ multiplex PCR; TCRdb has only the in-frame clones, and not every one. The sample comprises about 21,000 clones, under 95% of which are singletons, and around 1.5% rests with the top ten. This chain uses TRBV7-9 with TRBJ1-3; D is undetermined. The sequencing input was blood. This TCR came from a girl aged 2 to 10 with cystic fibrosis. The CDR3 DNA is TGTGCCAGCAGCTTAGCTTCAGTTTACACTGGAAACACCATATATTTT. This sequence encodes CASSLASVYTGNTIYF.